These T cell receptor beta chains were read from a single sample in a study of blood T cell repertoires in COVID-19. Data came from immunoSEQ multiplex PCR; TCRdb stores just in-frame clones and leaves some out. In the table there are about 330,000 clones, over 80% of which are singletons. Source material: peripheral blood. The receptors derive from a man aged 30 to 45 with COVID-19, enrolled during active disease. Each CDR3 is given with its conserved first and last residue. The D gene is left open where the match is weak. Size is stated for part of the rows, as once, few or many counts, or as a class when the clone is expanded.

j_call d_call clone_size v_call cdr3_aa cdr3_nt
TRBJ1-6 TRBD1 once TRBV18 CASLPGTGYNSPLHF TGTGCCAGCTTACCCGGGACAGGGTATAATTCACCCCTCCACTTT
TRBJ2-7 - once TRBV6-2/TRBV6-3 CASSYSRESRYEQYF TGTGCCAGCAGTTACTCAAGGGAGAGCCGCTACGAGCAGTACTTC
TRBJ2-2 - - TRBV5-1 CASRPGANTGELFF TGCGCCAGCAGGCCCGGGGCGAACACCGGGGAGCTGTTTTTT
TRBJ2-7 - - TRBV7-2 CASSWSPGSSYEQYF TGTGCCAGCAGCTGGTCCCCTGGGAGCTCCTACGAGCAGTACTTC
TRBJ1-1 - - TRBV5-1 CASKAITGTNTEAFF TGCGCCAGCAAAGCCATCACAGGGACCAACACTGAAGCTTTCTTT
TRBJ2-4 TRBD1 - TRBV7-2 CASSGGQGIQYF TGTGCCAGCAGTGGTGGACAGGGGATTCAGTACTTC
TRBJ1-4 - once TRBV18 CASSPQGRGGELFF TGTGCCAGCTCACCACAGGGCAGGGGTGGAGAACTGTTTTTT
TRBJ2-1 TRBD2 - TRBV9 CASTRAGGLPYNEQFF TGTGCCAGCACTCGAGCGGGGGGCCTGCCCTACAATGAGCAGTTCTTC
TRBJ1-1 - - TRBV7-2 CASSPGQWMNTEAFF TGTGCCAGCAGCCCCGGACAGTGGATGAACACTGAAGCTTTCTTT
TRBJ2-1 - - TRBV6-2/TRBV6-3 CASSYLGRAVREQFF TGTGCCAGCAGTTACTTGGGCAGGGCGGTCCGTGAGCAGTTCTTC
TRBJ1-6 - - TRBV4-3 CASSQDSRVNPPLHF TGCGCCAGCAGCCAAGATTCGAGGGTAAATCCACCCCTCCACTTT
TRBJ2-1 TRBD2 few TRBV4-1 CASSQDPGLAGGFSYNEQFF TGCGCCAGCAGCCAAGATCCGGGACTAGCGGGAGGATTCTCCTACAATGAGCAGTTCTTC
TRBJ2-3 - - TRBV5-1 CASTGSASSTDTQYF TGCGCCAGCACCGGCAGCGCATCTAGCACAGATACGCAGTATTTT
TRBJ2-7 TRBD2 - TRBV5-1 CASSPTLGGSYEQYF TGCGCCAGCAGCCCGACCTTGGGGGGGTCCTACGAGCAGTACTTC
TRBJ1-5 - - TRBV28 CASSFSSNQPQHF TGTGCCAGCAGTTTCTCTAGCAATCAGCCCCAGCATTTT
TRBJ2-7 TRBD2 - TRBV6-6 CASSSGEGLTEQYF TGTGCCAGCAGTTCGGGGGAGGGCCTCACCGAGCAGTACTTC
TRBJ2-7 TRBD1 - TRBV24-1 CATSDPAGTGMYEQYF TGTGCCACCAGTGATCCGGCCGGGACAGGGATGTACGAGCAGTACTTC
TRBJ2-3 TRBD2 - TRBV4-2 CASSQVLGREGTDTQYF TGTGCCAGCAGCCAAGTTCTCGGGCGGGAGGGCACAGATACGCAGTATTTT
TRBJ1-2 TRBD1 once TRBV12-5 CASGLVTGWYGYTF TGTGCTAGTGGTTTGGTGACAGGGTGGTATGGCTACACCTTC
TRBJ1-4 TRBD1 many TRBV11-2 CASSLGTGGLTNEKLFF TGTGCCAGCAGCTTAGGGACAGGGGGGTTAACTAATGAAAAACTGTTTTTT
TRBJ2-2 - - TRBV27 CASSYATVTGELFF TGTGCCAGCAGTTACGCAACAGTAACCGGGGAGCTGTTTTTT
TRBJ1-1 - once TRBV5-1 CASSFRGEGGTEAFF TGCGCCAGCAGCTTTCGAGGGGAGGGAGGCACTGAAGCTTTCTTT
TRBJ2-3 - - TRBV7-9 CATHPGQDTDTQYF TGTGCTACCCACCCAGGGCAGGACACAGATACGCAGTATTTT
TRBJ2-3 - many TRBV7-9 CASSVSAITDTQYF TGTGCCAGCTCTGTCAGCGCGATCACAGATACGCAGTATTTT
TRBJ1-3 TRBD1 - TRBV28 CASSSTGVTRNTIYF TGTGCCAGCAGTTCTACAGGGGTAACCCGAAACACCATATATTTT
TRBJ2-2 TRBD1 - TRBV7-8 CASSPRTGGTGELFF TGTGCCAGCAGCCCCCGGACAGGGGGGACCGGGGAGCTGTTTTTT
TRBJ1-1 TRBD1 - TRBV28 CASSSTGITEAFF TGTGCCAGCAGCTCGACAGGGATCACTGAAGCTTTCTTT
TRBJ1-3 - - TRBV5-6 CASRASGNTIYF TGTGCCAGCAGGGCCTCTGGAAACACCATATATTTT
TRBJ1-1 - - TRBV18 CASSPGGADAFF TGTGCCAGCTCACCAGGGGGGGCGGACGCTTTCTTT
TRBJ2-7 - once TRBV27 CASTPGGTGEQYF TGTGCCAGCACCCCAGGGGGGACTGGGGAGCAGTACTTC
TRBJ2-1 TRBD2 once TRBV5-1 CASSLAGGPYEQFF TGCGCCAGCAGCTTAGCGGGAGGGCCTTATGAGCAGTTCTTC
TRBJ2-1 TRBD1 - TRBV29-1 CSVGQWRQGVYNEQFF TGCAGCGTGGGACAGTGGCGACAGGGAGTCTACAATGAGCAGTTCTTC